This T cell receptor beta chain was retrieved from a study of cytomegalovirus exposure and HLA in healthy donors. Profiling relied on immunoSEQ multiplex PCR, and the TCRdb table lists in-frame clones only, not all of them. The data show some 290,000 clones, roughly 90% seen once. Findings of the study overall: A list of around 150 TCR beta chains associated with cytomegalovirus was given.

On this clone: The antigen remains undetermined.

The V gene's germline CDR1 is SGHKS and CDR2 YYEKEE (reference sequence). Trimming stripped 4 bases from V and 0 bases from J, with 8 bases between. The CDR3 consists of 13 residues. This chain joins TRBV5-5 and TRBJ2-7; D is ambiguous. This receptor was taken from a man aged 25-45 years in good health and CMV-seronegative. Sequenced sample: PBMCs. The CDR3, as DNA: TGTGCCAGCAGCAAGAGAGACTCCTACGAGCAGTACTTC. Amino acid sequence: CASSKRDSYEQYF.